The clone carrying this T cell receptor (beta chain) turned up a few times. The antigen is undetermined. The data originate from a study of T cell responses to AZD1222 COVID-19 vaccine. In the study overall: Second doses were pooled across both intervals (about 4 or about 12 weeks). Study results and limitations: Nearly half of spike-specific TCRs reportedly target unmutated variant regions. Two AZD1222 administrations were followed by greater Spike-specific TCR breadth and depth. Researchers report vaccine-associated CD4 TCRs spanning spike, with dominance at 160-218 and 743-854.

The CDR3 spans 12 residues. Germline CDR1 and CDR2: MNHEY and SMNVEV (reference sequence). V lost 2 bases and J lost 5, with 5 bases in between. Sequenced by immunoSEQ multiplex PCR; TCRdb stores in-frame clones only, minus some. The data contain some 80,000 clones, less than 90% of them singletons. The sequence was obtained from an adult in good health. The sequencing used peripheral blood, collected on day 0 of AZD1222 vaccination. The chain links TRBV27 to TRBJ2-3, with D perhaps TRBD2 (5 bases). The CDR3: CASSLREDTQYF. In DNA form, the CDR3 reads TGTGCCAGCAGTTTACGGGAAGATACGCAGTATTTT.